This T cell receptor beta chain was identified in a study of a mutant IDH1 vaccine in newly diagnosed glioma. Study in general: Patients got their first vaccination 4-6 weeks after radiotherapy alone, or with temozolomide cycles. Treated individuals were approximately 60% male and about 40% female, averaging approximately 40 years of age. Those enrolled had earlier been treated with radiotherapy, temozolomide, or both, mostly both. General observations from the study: Among top peripheral T cell clonotypes, changes seemed unrelated to pseudoprogression.

In the case of this clone: As yet, its antigen is unknown.

The time point here: week 23, last vaccination. Every vaccine dose comprised 300 ug of mutant IDH1 20-mer peptide plus topical imiquimod. The protocol was immunoSEQ multiplex PCR, while the TCRdb copy is restricted to in-frame clones and leaves out a portion. The sample yields 20,000 to 25,000 clones, about four fifths seen once. The receptor comes from a man aged 25 to 40 with glioma. Source: PBMCs, taken from a glioma patient whose treatment included an IDH1 peptide vaccine.

CDR3: CASSVRGGNTIYF. CDR3 DNA sequence: TGTGCCAGCAGCGTCAGGGGTGGAAACACCATATATTTT. V is TRBV5-6 and J is TRBJ1-3, with a tentative D call TRBD1 (6 bases). The CDR3 loop spans 13 amino acids. Trimming took 4 bases from V and 3 from J, leaving 8 bases between them. Germline CDR1 and CDR2: SGHDT and YYEEEE.